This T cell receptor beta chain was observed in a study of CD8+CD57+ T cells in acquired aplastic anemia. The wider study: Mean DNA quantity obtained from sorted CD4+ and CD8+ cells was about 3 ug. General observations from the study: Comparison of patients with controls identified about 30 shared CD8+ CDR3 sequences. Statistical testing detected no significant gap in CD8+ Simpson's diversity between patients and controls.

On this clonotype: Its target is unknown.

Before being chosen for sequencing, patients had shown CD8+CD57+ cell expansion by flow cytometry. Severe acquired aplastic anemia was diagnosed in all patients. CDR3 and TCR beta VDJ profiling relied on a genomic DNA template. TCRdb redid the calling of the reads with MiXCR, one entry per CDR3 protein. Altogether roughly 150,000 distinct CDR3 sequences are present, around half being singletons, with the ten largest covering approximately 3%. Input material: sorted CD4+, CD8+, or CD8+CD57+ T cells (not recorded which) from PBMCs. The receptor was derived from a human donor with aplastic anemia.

The CDR3 loop is CATSDLADMEEKLFF. The CDR3 DNA reads as TGTGCCACCAGTGATTTAGCGGATATGGAGGAAAAACTGTTTTTT. The gene calls are TRBV24-1 and TRBJ1-4; no firm D call. Trimming pared 1 base from V and 8 bases from J, leaving 13 bases between. The CDR3 totals 15 residues. Germline CDR1 KGHDR, CDR2 SFDVKD.